This entry lists 17 T cell receptor beta chains sequenced from one sample in a study of human T cells and chemical hapten exposure. TCRdb ran MiXCR on the RACE reads and lists one entry per CDR3 protein. The sample has 190,000 or so distinct CDR3 sequences; more than 20% are singletons. Sample time point: patch test 3, about 24 weeks after DPC sensitization. Treatment described: therapeutic diphenylcyclopropenone sensitization with weekly scalp DPC. The sample was whole blood, taken in connection with sensitization to the hapten diphenylcyclopropenone (DPC). These receptors were collected from a woman aged 35 to 49 with alopecia areata. Some clones in this sample may be carry-over from other donors' samples.

The CDR3 nucleotides are TGTGCCAGCAGCCAGGGGTGGGAGCGATCCTACGAGCAGTACTTC. Translated: CASSQGWERSYEQYF. The chain links TRBV7-2 to TRBJ2-7; D possibly corresponds to TRBD1 (6 bases). Trimming removed 5 bases from V and 1 base from J, with 15 bases in between. Germline V gives CDR1 SGHTA, CDR2 FQGNSA. The CDR3 spans 15 residues.

The chain combines TRBV6-5 with TRBJ2-7; D possibly corresponds to TRBD1 (6 bases). V shed 5 bases and J shed 2 bases, with 16 bases lying between them. This CDR3 comprises 15 residues. Looked up from germline, CDR1 is MNHEY and CDR2 is SVGAGI. Here the CDR3 reads CASSPMNRAPYEQYF. In nucleotides, the CDR3 is TGTGCCAGCAGTCCCATGAACAGGGCCCCCTACGAGCAGTACTTC.

The V and J genes are TRBV6-5 and TRBJ1-1; unclear D gene. Trimming removed 0 bases at V and 0 bases at J, with 14 bases between. Germline values: CDR1 MNHEY, CDR2 SVGAGI. This CDR3 is 17 amino acids long. CDR3 sequence reads: CASSYSRTAALNTEAFF. The DNA of the CDR3 is TGTGCCAGCAGTTACTCTCGTACGGCAGCCTTGAACACTGAAGCTTTCTTT.

This clonotype was counted only a few times. The V call is TRBV20-1, the J call TRBJ2-6; D not certain. Germline-derived CDR1 and CDR2 are DFQATT and SNEGSKA (reference sequence). V lost 3 bases and J 0 bases, leaving 6 bases between the germline ends. The CDR3 is 14 amino acids. CDR3 sequence: CSASPGSGANVLTF. The CDR3 coding sequence is TGCAGTGCTAGCCCGGGCTCTGGGGCCAACGTCCTGACTTTC.

V and J are TRBV5-4 and TRBJ2-7; no definite D call. The CDR3 has 14 amino acids. CDR1 SGHNT and CDR2 YYREEE come from the germline V gene (reference sequence). V was pared by 4 bases and J by 7 bases, with 18 bases between. The CDR3 region has the DNA TGTGCCAGCAGCCCGCGGCGTCCCATAAGGGAGCAGTACTTC. Its protein is CASSPRRPIREQYF.

There are many counts of this clonotype. The chain joins TRBV20-1 to TRBJ2-2, with 10 bases aligning to TRBD1. Germline CDR1 reads DFQATT; CDR2 reads SNEGSKA (reference sequence). The V segment lost 6 bases and the J segment 3 bases; nucleotides outside the gene matches: 10. The CDR3 is 16 amino acids. CDR3 loop: CSAPNIGTGDTGELFF. DNA of the CDR3: TGCAGTGCCCCGAATATTGGGACAGGGGACACCGGGGAGCTGTTTTTT.

This clonotype was recorded at least ten times. This rearrangement joins TRBV29-1 to TRBJ2-7; 10 bases are shared with TRBD1. The junction had 3 bases not matched to a gene; V was cut back by 4 bases and J by 3 bases. CDR3 length: 13 amino acids. The V gene's germline CDR1 is SQVTM and CDR2 ANQGSEA. In DNA form, the CDR3 reads TGCAGCGTTGGGGACAGGGGCCTCTACGAGCAGTACTTC. This translates into CSVGDRGLYEQYF.

This clonotype was seen only once. This rearrangement joins TRBV6-2 or TRBV6-3 to TRBJ2-1; TRBD2 matches 7 bases. V trimming: 2 bases; J trimming: 6 bases; junction bases outside the gene matches: 4. CDR3 length: 14 amino acids. Germline assignment: CDR1 MNHEY and CDR2 SVGEGT. The CDR3 DNA reads as TGTGCCAGCAGTTACGGCGTAGCGGGCAATGAGCAGTTCTTC. Its translation: CASSYGVAGNEQFF.

This clonotype was counted a few times. The chain combines TRBV7-8 with TRBJ2-7, with 12 bases matching TRBD2. V shed 4 bases, J shed 6 bases, and the junction held 7 bases outside the gene matches. Germline-derived CDR1 and CDR2 are SGHVS and FQNEAQ. The CDR3 covers 15 residues. CDR3 in amino acids: CASSSLAGGPGEQYF. In DNA, the CDR3 is TGTGCCAGCAGCTCTCTAGCGGGAGGGCCTGGCGAGCAGTACTTC. Looking up the rest from reference TRBV7-8 and TRBJ2-7 gives the full variable domain: GAGVSQSPRYKVAKRGQDVALRCDPISGHVSLFWYQQALGQGPEFLTYFQNEAQLDKSGLPSDRFFAERPEGSVSTLKIQRTQQEDSAVYLCASSSLAGGPGEQYFGPGTRLTVT.

Only a few counts were recorded for this clonotype. The rearrangement uses TRBV6-5 and TRBJ2-5; 7 nucleotides align to TRBD2. This CDR3 has 14 amino acids. J gave up 5 bases and V 2 bases, and 5 bases lay outside the gene matches. Germline CDR1 reads MNHEY; CDR2 reads SVGAGI. The CDR3 loop is CASSYNGGRETQYF. CDR3 nucleotide sequence: TGTGCCAGCAGTTACAACGGGGGGAGGGAGACCCAGTACTTC.

The rearrangement uses TRBV30 and TRBJ2-5, with D perhaps TRBD2 (5 bases). This CDR3 comprises 12 residues. The ends were cut back, 0 bases at V and 5 bases at J, with 7 bases in the middle. CDR1 is GTSNPN and CDR2 is SVGIG in the germline V gene (reference sequence). The CDR3 loop reads CAWSVLGETQYF. In nucleotides, the CDR3 is TGTGCCTGGAGTGTACTAGGGGAGACCCAGTACTTC.

This sequence joins TRBV4-1 and TRBJ2-4; 7 bases fit TRBD1. Germline V gives CDR1 MGHRA, CDR2 YSYEKL. V lost 4 bases, J lost 4 bases, and 7 bases stayed unmatched. The CDR3 is made up of 15 amino acids. The CDR3 DNA follows: TGCGCCAGCAGCCTAGCCGGGACAGCTAAAAACATTCAGTACTTC. It translates to CASSLAGTAKNIQYF.

This chain links TRBV4-2 with TRBJ1-3, with 7 bases fitting TRBD1. CDR1 is LGHNA and CDR2 is YNFKEQ in the germline V gene. The CDR3 loop spans 17 amino acids. V lost 4 bases and J lost 0; bases outside the gene matches: 9. The CDR3 reads CASSLLEGAGSGNTIYF. The CDR3 region has the DNA TGTGCCAGCAGCCTCCTCGAGGGGGCCGGCTCTGGAAACACCATATATTTT.

This clonotype was picked up a small number of times. This sequence joins TRBV27 and TRBJ1-3; D not resolved. CDR3 length equals 14 residues. The V and J ends lost 2 bases and 0 bases respectively, with 5 bases between them. CDR1 and CDR2 (germline): MNHEY, SMNVEV (reference sequence). CDR3 coding DNA: TGTGCCAGCAGTTTACGGGCCTCTGGAAACACCATATATTTT. Translation: CASSLRASGNTIYF.

This chain joins TRBV28 and TRBJ2-7; TRBD2 matches at 7 bases. Germline assignment: CDR1 MDHEN and CDR2 SYDVKM. This CDR3 has 14 amino acids. V lost 7 bases and J lost 2; bases outside the gene matches: 8. The CDR3 sequence is CASMGGFSTYEQYF. In DNA form, the CDR3 reads TGTGCCAGCATGGGGGGGTTCAGCACCTACGAGCAGTACTTC.

V gene TRBV7-2 combines with J gene TRBJ2-7, with D perhaps matching TRBD1 or TRBD2 (5 bases each). With 2 bases removed from V and 9 bases from J, the gap between germline ends came to 11 bases. The germline CDR1 and CDR2 sequences are SGHTA and FQGNSA. CDR3 size: 12 residues. For the CDR3, the DNA is TGTGCCAGCAGCTTACTGCGTGGGGGGCAGTACTTC. Its translation: CASSLLRGGQYF.

At least ten counts were recorded for this clonotype. CDR3 nucleotides: TGTGCCAGCAGTTCCCGCTGGAAGGAGGAGCTGTTTTTT. Amino acid sequence: CASSSRWKEELFF. The chain uses TRBV12-3 or TRBV12-4 and TRBJ2-2; D ambiguous. V dropped 4 bases and J dropped 10 bases, with 13 bases sitting between them. This CDR3 contains 13 residues.